Following are 25 T cell receptor beta chains from one sample sequenced in a study of blood T cell repertoires in COVID-19. Measured with immunoSEQ multiplex PCR; TCRdb has only the in-frame clones, and not every one. This sample has tens of thousands of clones; roughly 70% occur once, and the top ten carry more than 11%. Sequenced sample: peripheral blood. The source of these receptors is a woman in her sixties or seventies with acute or convalescent COVID-19.

The rearrangement links TRBV10-1 to TRBJ2-3; tentative D call: TRBD2 (6 bases). The ends were cut back, 5 bases at V and 11 bases at J, with 17 bases in the middle. From germline, CDR1 is WNHNN and CDR2 SYGVQD (reference sequence). The CDR3 spans 13 residues. CDR3 DNA: TGCGCCAGCAGTCCTCCGGGACTGGAGAGGCAGTATTTT. Amino acids: CASSPPGLERQYF.

The chain couples TRBV9 to TRBJ1-1; TRBD1 agrees at 7 bases. The length of the CDR3 is 14 residues. Trimming removed 4 bases from V and 1 base from J; junction bases left unmatched: 4. The V gene's germline CDR1 is SGDLS and CDR2 YYNGEE. CDR3 residues: CASSPRTGNTEAFF. Written as DNA, the CDR3 is TGTGCCAGCAGCCCCAGGACAGGGAACACTGAAGCTTTCTTT.

The chain couples TRBV11-2 to TRBJ1-5, with D maybe TRBD1 (6 bases). V was trimmed by 4 bases and J by 5 bases, leaving 15 bases between them. Germline V lookup: CDR1 SGHAT, CDR2 FQNNGV. The CDR3 totals 15 residues. The CDR3 loop is CASSSTGGGDQPQHF. The CDR3 bases are TGTGCCAGCAGCTCGACAGGAGGGGGGGATCAGCCCCAGCATTTT.

The CDR3 protein is CASSGSGDLLGSPLHF. CDR3 in DNA: TGTGCCAGCAGTGGATCCGGGGATCTGTTGGGATCACCCCTCCACTTT. The rearrangement joins TRBV2 to TRBJ1-6; D gene unclear. The V end was cut by 4 bases, the J end by 10 bases, with 20 bases between. Per the germline V gene, CDR1 is SNHLY and CDR2 is FYNNEI. The CDR3 runs 16 residues.

The chain joins TRBV10-3 to TRBJ2-1, with 8 bases matching TRBD2. The junction had 5 bases not matched to a gene; V was cut back by 5 bases and J by 2 bases. The germline CDR1 and CDR2 sequences are ENHRY and SYGVKD. The CDR3 sequence is 15 residues long. The CDR3 DNA is TGTGCCATCAGTCCGGGACTAGGCCCCTACAATGAGCAGTTCTTC. It yields the protein CAISPGLGPYNEQFF.

V gene TRBV2 combines with J gene TRBJ1-4; weak D call: TRBD1 (6 bases). Germline V gene sequence: CDR1 SNHLY, CDR2 FYNNEI. V was cut by 4 bases and J by 5 bases, with 11 bases left in between. This CDR3 has 14 residues. CDR3 nucleotides: TGTGCCAGCAGTGGGGGGCTAGGGAATGAAAAACTGTTTTTT. This codes for CASSGGLGNEKLFF.

The gene calls are TRBV30 and TRBJ2-5; D is perhaps TRBD1 (6 bases). The CDR3 consists of 13 residues. V was cut by 2 bases and J by 5 bases, with 12 bases left in between. Germline V gene lookup returns CDR1 GTSNPN and CDR2 SVGIG (reference sequence). CDR3 bases: TGTGCCTGGAGTCGGGACACAGTGGAGACCCAGTACTTC. Its translation: CAWSRDTVETQYF.

The chain has TRBV3-1 (or the pseudogene TRBV3-2) and TRBJ2-5; D is perhaps TRBD1 (6 bases). This CDR3 is 14 amino acids long. V was clipped by 4 bases and J by 5 bases, with 14 bases between them. CDR1 is LGHDT, CDR2 YNNKEL, per germline (reference sequence). The CDR3 nucleotides read TGTGCCAGCAGCCCTGAGGGGGTAGCGGAGACCCAGTACTTC. Amino acid sequence: CASSPEGVAETQYF.

This clone was detected only once. The genes are TRBV10-3 and TRBJ1-3; D possibly corresponds to TRBD1 (6 bases). From germline, CDR1 is ENHRY and CDR2 SYGVKD. The CDR3 is 13 residues long. V was pared by 10 bases and J by 0 bases, with 10 bases between. The CDR3 nucleotides are TGTGCCAACGGACAGTCCTCTGGAAACACCATATATTTT. Protein product: CANGQSSGNTIYF.

This chain links TRBV5-1 with TRBJ2-3; 12 bases are a match to TRBD2. V lost 6 bases to trimming and J lost 2 bases; unmatched junction nucleotides: 4. This CDR3 has 15 amino acids. CDR1 and CDR2 from the germline V gene are SGHRS and YFSETQ. The CDR3 is CASILAGGATDTQYF. The CDR3, as DNA: TGCGCCAGCATTCTAGCGGGGGGGGCCACAGATACGCAGTATTTT. The variable domain in full, with the rest retrieved from reference TRBV5-1 and TRBJ2-3, is KAGVTQTPRYLIKTRGQQVTLSCSPISGHRSVSWYQQTPGQGLQFLFEYFSETQRNKGNFPGRFSGRQFSNSRSEMNVSTLELGDSALYLCASILAGGATDTQYFGPGTRLTVL.

The chain joins TRBV2 to TRBJ1-1; D is uncertain. The germline CDR1 and CDR2 sequences are SNHLY and FYNNEI. CDR3 length: 13 residues. Trimming pared 7 bases from V and 1 base from J, leaving 10 bases between. The CDR3 protein is CASTAQKNTEAFF. The CDR3 region has the DNA TGTGCCAGCACGGCACAGAAGAACACTGAAGCTTTCTTT.

The rearrangement links TRBV10-3 to TRBJ2-1; tentative D call: TRBD2 (6 bases). CDR3 length equals 14 residues. Germline V CDR1 and CDR2: ENHRY, SYGVKD. V lost 8 bases to trimming and J lost 0 bases, with 11 bases between them. The CDR3 nucleotides read TGTGCCATCGGCGGGGAGAGCTCCTACAATGAGCAGTTCTTC. Translation gives CAIGGESSYNEQFF.

The V gene is TRBV7-3, the J gene TRBJ1-1, with D possibly matching TRBD1 (5 bases). V lost 8 bases and J lost 2, with 21 bases in between. This CDR3 has 16 residues. The germline V gene has CDR1 SGHTA and CDR2 FQGTGA. Here the CDR3 DNA reads TGTGCCAGCGCTACCAGTGGACGAACAGGAAACACTGAAGCTTTCTTT. This encodes CASATSGRTGNTEAFF.

The chain links TRBV9 to TRBJ1-1; 10 bases align to TRBD1. Looked up from germline, CDR1 is SGDLS and CDR2 is YYNGEE. There are 15 residues in the CDR3. Germline trimming cut 3 bases from V and 0 bases from J; bases unmatched to any gene: 2. CDR3 residues: CASSGQGALNTEAFF. CDR3 nucleotides: TGTGCCAGCAGCGGACAGGGGGCGTTGAACACTGAAGCTTTCTTT.

The chain has TRBV6-5 and TRBJ2-1, with D unclear. The CDR3 contains 12 residues. Germline V CDR1 and CDR2: MNHEY, SVGAGI. V lost 5 bases, J lost 5 bases, and 7 bases lay in between. Here the CDR3 reads CASSILNNEQFF. CDR3 DNA sequence: TGTGCCAGCAGTATCCTTAACAATGAGCAGTTCTTC.

This rearrangement joins TRBV6-4 to TRBJ1-2; 11 nucleotides match TRBD1. The ends lost 5 bases at V and 4 bases at J; junction bases unmatched: 3. This CDR3 region has 14 residues. Per germline, CDR1 MRHNA and CDR2 SNTAGT. CDR3 sequence: CASSPGTGGYGYTF. Written as DNA, the CDR3 is TGTGCCAGCAGTCCCGGGACAGGGGGCTATGGCTACACCTTC.

The sample holds a few counts of this clone. The V and J genes are TRBV5-1 and TRBJ1-2, with D hard to call. This CDR3 region has 12 residues. CDR1 is SGHRS and CDR2 is YFSETQ in the germline V gene. V was trimmed by 7 bases and J by 4 bases, leaving 11 bases between them. The CDR3: CASADSLYGYTF. The CDR3 nucleotides read TGCGCCAGCGCAGATTCCCTCTATGGCTACACCTTC.

Comments on this clone: At one end the junction does not follow the germline gene, possibly because of a read error. The V and J genes are TRBV7-3 and TRBJ1-1; TRBD1 matches at 8 bases. The CDR3 is 15 residues long. Germline values: CDR1 SGHTA, CDR2 FQGTGA. CDR3 loop: CASSLRQGAMTEAFF. The DNA for the CDR3 is TGTGCCAGCAGTTTAAGGCAGGGGGCGATGACTGAAGCTTTCTTT.

This clone was counted only a few times. V gene TRBV2 combines with J gene TRBJ1-3, with D perhaps matching TRBD1 (6 bases). With 3 bases removed from V and 9 bases from J, the gap between germline ends came to 12 bases. CDR1 is SNHLY and CDR2 is FYNNEI in the germline V gene. The CDR3 length is 13 residues. The DNA of the CDR3 is TGTGCCAGCAGTGAGGACAGCTCCGCCACCATATATTTT. Its translation: CASSEDSSATIYF.

This chain links TRBV4-1 with TRBJ1-2, with TRBD1 identical over 12 bases. This CDR3 is built from 19 residues. With 0 bases clipped from V and 5 bases from J, the junction kept 13 bases outside the gene matches. Germline assignment: CDR1 MGHRA and CDR2 YSYEKL. The CDR3 is CASSQDRFRDRGRSYGYTF. The CDR3 region has the DNA TGCGCCAGCAGCCAAGATAGGTTTCGGGACAGGGGGCGCAGTTATGGCTACACCTTC.

The chain combines TRBV4-2 with TRBJ2-2; TRBD1 aligns across 10 bases. The germline CDR1 and CDR2 sequences are LGHNA and YNFKEQ. This CDR3 comprises 16 residues. Germline trimming cut 3 bases from V and 3 bases from J; bases unmatched to any gene: 4. The CDR3 here is CASSHQDRGDTGELFF. The CDR3 nucleotides are TGTGCCAGCAGCCACCAGGACAGGGGGGACACCGGGGAGCTGTTTTTT.

The CDR3, as DNA: TGTGCCAGCAGCCAAGCAGGATTCGGAATTTCACCCCTCCACTTT. Amino acids: CASSQAGFGISPLHF. The chain links TRBV14 to TRBJ1-6; D remains unclear. Germline CDR1 SGHDN, CDR2 FVKESK. Trimming took off 1 base at V and 9 bases at J, with 13 bases between the two ends. The CDR3 length is 15 residues.

This clone occurred a few times. This chain connects TRBV12-3 or TRBV12-4 to TRBJ1-2; D possibly corresponds to TRBD1 (5 bases). CDR3 length: 13 amino acids. Trimming pared 3 bases from V and 8 bases from J, leaving 13 bases between. CDR3 residues: CASSFGGSIGYTF. DNA for the CDR3: TGTGCCAGCAGTTTCGGGGGTTCTATCGGCTACACCTTC.

The chain is built from TRBV5-1 and TRBJ2-3, with D possibly TRBD2 on 5 matching bases. The V end was cut by 0 bases, the J end by 8 bases, with 10 bases between. CDR1 is SGHRS and CDR2 is YFSETQ in the germline V gene. The CDR3 consists of 13 residues. The CDR3 spells CASSLEVRGTQYF. Here the CDR3 DNA reads TGCGCCAGCAGCTTGGAGGTTCGGGGTACGCAGTATTTT. Looking up the rest from reference TRBV5-1 and TRBJ2-3 gives the full variable domain: KAGVTQTPRYLIKTRGQQVTLSCSPISGHRSVSWYQQTPGQGLQFLFEYFSETQRNKGNFPGRFSGRQFSNSRSEMNVSTLELGDSALYLCASSLEVRGTQYFGPGTRLTVL.

V is TRBV5-6 and J is TRBJ1-6; D unclear. Trimming took off 4 bases at V and 6 bases at J, with 17 bases between the two ends. CDR1 and CDR2 (germline): SGHDT, YYEEEE. The CDR3 totals 16 residues. The CDR3 loop is CASSPTGLLINSPLHF. In DNA, the CDR3 is TGTGCCAGCAGCCCAACCGGACTCCTAATTAATTCACCCCTCCACTTT.